The rows below give T cell receptor beta chains drawn from one sample of a study of blood T cell repertoires in COVID-19. The method was immunoSEQ multiplex PCR; TCRdb's version includes in-frame clones alone and lacks a portion of them. This table has under 300,000 clones, around 87% appearing once. Sequencing was done on a sample of peripheral blood. The receptors derive from a woman in her seventies with active or convalescent COVID-19. Each CDR3 is given with its conserved first and last residue. Fields, in order: J gene, D gene, clone size, V gene, CDR3 protein, CDR3 DNA. D genes are given only for firm matches. Expanded clones get a size class; other rows say once, few or many, or leave the size out.

j_gene: TRBJ2-3; d_gene: .; abundance: .; v_gene: TRBV10-3; CDR3aa: CAISADTGTDTQYF; CDR3nt: TGTGCCATCAGTGCGGACACAGGCACAGATACGCAGTATTTT
j_gene: TRBJ1-1; d_gene: .; abundance: .; v_gene: TRBV18; CDR3aa: CASSPSEGGTTEAFF; CDR3nt: TGTGCCAGCTCACCATCGGAGGGAGGGACCACTGAAGCTTTCTTT
j_gene: TRBJ2-1; d_gene: TRBD1; abundance: .; v_gene: TRBV11-2; CDR3aa: CASSLGSFQGANEQFF; CDR3nt: TGTGCCAGCAGCTTAGGATCTTTTCAGGGGGCGAATGAGCAGTTCTTC
j_gene: TRBJ1-1; d_gene: TRBD1; abundance: .; v_gene: TRBV19; CDR3aa: CASSIGQGYTEAFF; CDR3nt: TGTGCCAGTAGTATTGGACAGGGATACACTGAAGCTTTCTTT
j_gene: TRBJ1-2; d_gene: TRBD1; abundance: .; v_gene: TRBV11-2; CDR3aa: CASSLGQGRGSNYGYTF; CDR3nt: TGTGCCAGCAGCTTAGGACAGGGTAGAGGATCTAACTATGGCTACACCTTC
j_gene: TRBJ2-2; d_gene: .; abundance: .; v_gene: TRBV7-2; CDR3aa: CASSLVGGARDTGELFF; CDR3nt: TGTGCCAGCAGCTTAGTAGGGGGGGCGCGCGACACCGGGGAGCTGTTTTTT
j_gene: TRBJ1-5; d_gene: TRBD1; abundance: once; v_gene: TRBV4-1; CDR3aa: CASSRQDRVNQPQHF; CDR3nt: TGCGCCAGCAGCCGCCAAGACAGGGTCAATCAGCCCCAGCATTTT
j_gene: TRBJ1-2; d_gene: TRBD1; abundance: .; v_gene: TRBV5-4; CDR3aa: CASSLQVGQIYGYTF; CDR3nt: TGTGCCAGCAGCTTACAGGTGGGACAGATCTATGGCTACACCTTC
j_gene: TRBJ1-3; d_gene: TRBD1; abundance: .; v_gene: TRBV6-6; CDR3aa: CASRRTGLSSGNTIYF; CDR3nt: TGTGCCAGCAGACGGACAGGCCTCTCCTCTGGAAACACCATATATTTT
j_gene: TRBJ1-1; d_gene: .; abundance: once; v_gene: TRBV28; CDR3aa: CASSLLAAEAFF; CDR3nt: TGTGCCAGCAGTTTATTGGCGGCTGAAGCTTTCTTT
j_gene: TRBJ1-5; d_gene: .; abundance: .; v_gene: TRBV4-3; CDR3aa: CASSQTEGGNQPQHF; CDR3nt: TGCGCCAGCAGCCAAACGGAAGGAGGCAATCAGCCCCAGCATTTT
j_gene: TRBJ1-2; d_gene: .; abundance: once; v_gene: TRBV25-1; CDR3aa: CASSEGGISYGYTF; CDR3nt: TGTGCCAGCAGTGAAGGAGGAATAAGTTATGGCTACACCTTC
j_gene: TRBJ2-1; d_gene: TRBD1; abundance: .; v_gene: TRBV24-1; CDR3aa: CATSDDGQGNNEQFF; CDR3nt: TGTGCCACCAGTGATGACGGACAGGGAAACAATGAGCAGTTCTTC
j_gene: TRBJ1-2; d_gene: .; abundance: .; v_gene: TRBV12-2; CDR3aa: CASRLEETVVGYTF; CDR3nt: TGTGCAAGTCGCTTAGAGGAGACAGTAGTTGGCTACACCTTC
j_gene: TRBJ1-2; d_gene: .; abundance: .; v_gene: TRBV7-2; CDR3aa: CASSLLSPGGASGYTF; CDR3nt: TGTGCCAGCAGCTTATTGTCTCCCGGGGGGGCGTCTGGCTACACCTTC
j_gene: TRBJ1-4; d_gene: .; abundance: .; v_gene: TRBV2; CDR3aa: CASGPPRALNEKLFF; CDR3nt: TGTGCCAGCGGTCCACCCAGGGCGCTTAATGAAAAACTGTTTTTT
j_gene: TRBJ2-1; d_gene: TRBD2; abundance: .; v_gene: TRBV6-1; CDR3aa: CASSETSGGAYNEQFF; CDR3nt: TGTGCCAGCAGTGAAACTAGCGGGGGGGCCTACAATGAGCAGTTCTTC
j_gene: TRBJ2-1; d_gene: .; abundance: .; v_gene: TRBV5-6; CDR3aa: CASSLRQGPSYNEQFF; CDR3nt: TGTGCCAGCAGCTTGAGGCAGGGGCCCTCCTACAATGAGCAGTTCTTC
j_gene: TRBJ2-7; d_gene: TRBD2; abundance: .; v_gene: TRBV5-1; CDR3aa: CASSRGDTLAGRGEQYF; CDR3nt: TGCGCCAGCAGCCGGGGGGATACACTAGCGGGGAGAGGGGAGCAGTACTTC
j_gene: TRBJ1-2; d_gene: .; abundance: few; v_gene: TRBV3-1/TRBV3-2; CDR3aa: CASSPRRDYGYTF; CDR3nt: TGTGCCAGCAGCCCCCGACGGGACTATGGCTACACCTTC
j_gene: TRBJ1-2; d_gene: TRBD1; abundance: .; v_gene: TRBV29-1; CDR3aa: CSVEDPGQGYGYTF; CDR3nt: TGCAGCGTTGAAGATCCGGGACAGGGTTATGGCTACACCTTC
j_gene: TRBJ1-1; d_gene: .; abundance: .; v_gene: TRBV3-1/TRBV3-2; CDR3aa: CASSQGVTEAFF; CDR3nt: TGTGCCAGCAGCCAGGGAGTAACTGAAGCTTTCTTT
j_gene: TRBJ1-1; d_gene: .; abundance: .; v_gene: TRBV5-4; CDR3aa: CASSARQPLNTEAFF; CDR3nt: TGTGCCAGCAGCGCAAGACAGCCCTTGAACACTGAAGCTTTCTTT
j_gene: TRBJ1-1; d_gene: .; abundance: .; v_gene: TRBV7-9; CDR3aa: CASSLGAGSTEAFF; CDR3nt: TGTGCCAGCAGCTTAGGGGCGGGGTCCACTGAAGCTTTCTTT
j_gene: TRBJ2-1; d_gene: .; abundance: once; v_gene: TRBV3-1/TRBV3-2; CDR3aa: CASSPRTLGGEQFF; CDR3nt: TGTGCCAGCAGTCCCCGGACTCTGGGAGGTGAGCAGTTCTTC
j_gene: TRBJ1-2; d_gene: TRBD1; abundance: .; v_gene: TRBV5-1; CDR3aa: CASSQGRGDGYTF; CDR3nt: TGCGCCAGCAGCCAGGGCAGGGGGGATGGCTACACCTTC
j_gene: TRBJ1-1; d_gene: TRBD1; abundance: .; v_gene: TRBV29-1; CDR3aa: CSSQQGVTEAFF; CDR3nt: TGCAGCTCCCAACAGGGGGTTACTGAAGCTTTCTTT
j_gene: TRBJ2-7; d_gene: TRBD2; abundance: .; v_gene: TRBV7-2; CDR3aa: CASSLAVLAGRAYEQYF; CDR3nt: TGTGCCAGCAGCTTAGCGGTTTTGGCAGGGAGGGCCTACGAGCAGTACTTC
j_gene: TRBJ1-5; d_gene: TRBD1; abundance: once; v_gene: TRBV16; CDR3aa: CASSQPYVGQANQPQHF; CDR3nt: TGTGCCAGCAGCCAACCATATGTAGGACAGGCCAATCAGCCCCAGCATTTT
j_gene: TRBJ2-7; d_gene: TRBD2; abundance: .; v_gene: TRBV5-4; CDR3aa: CASSSMFGGGSDEQYF; CDR3nt: TGTGCCAGCAGTTCCATGTTTGGCGGGGGGAGCGACGAGCAGTACTTC
j_gene: TRBJ2-7; d_gene: .; abundance: .; v_gene: TRBV9; CDR3aa: CASSVEGVGSYEQYF; CDR3nt: TGTGCCAGCAGCGTAGAGGGGGTGGGGTCCTACGAGCAGTACTTC
j_gene: TRBJ1-6; d_gene: .; abundance: .; v_gene: TRBV10-3; CDR3aa: CAISDDPAGVSPLHF; CDR3nt: TGTGCCATCAGTGACGATCCAGCAGGGGTTTCACCCCTCCACTTT
j_gene: TRBJ2-1; d_gene: .; abundance: .; v_gene: TRBV27; CDR3aa: CASSSPTHQGGGSYNEQFF; CDR3nt: TGTGCCAGCAGTTCACCCACCCATCAGGGCGGCGGCTCCTACAATGAGCAGTTCTTC
j_gene: TRBJ2-1; d_gene: .; abundance: .; v_gene: TRBV5-6; CDR3aa: CASSPPYNEQFF; CDR3nt: TGTGCCAGCAGCCCCCCTTACAATGAGCAGTTCTTC
j_gene: TRBJ1-3; d_gene: .; abundance: .; v_gene: TRBV4-3; CDR3aa: CASSQTGFGNTIYF; CDR3nt: TGCGCCAGCAGCCAAACAGGTTTTGGAAACACCATATATTTT
j_gene: TRBJ1-2; d_gene: .; abundance: .; v_gene: TRBV27; CDR3aa: CATAGADYGYTF; CDR3nt: TGTGCCACCGCGGGGGCTGACTATGGCTACACCTTC
j_gene: TRBJ1-1; d_gene: .; abundance: few; v_gene: TRBV3-1/TRBV3-2; CDR3aa: CASSPRENTEAFF; CDR3nt: TGTGCCAGCAGCCCCCGGGAGAACACTGAAGCTTTCTTT
j_gene: TRBJ1-5; d_gene: .; abundance: .; v_gene: TRBV24-1; CDR3aa: CATSGYRAQPQHF; CDR3nt: TGTGCCACCAGTGGTTACAGGGCCCAGCCCCAGCATTTT
j_gene: TRBJ2-2; d_gene: .; abundance: .; v_gene: TRBV10-2; CDR3aa: CASGNSGGELFF; CDR3nt: TGCGCCAGCGGAAATTCGGGCGGGGAGCTGTTTTTT
j_gene: TRBJ1-2; d_gene: .; abundance: .; v_gene: TRBV18; CDR3aa: CASSQAGGPNYGYTF; CDR3nt: TGTGCCAGCTCACAAGCTGGGGGCCCTAACTATGGCTACACCTTC
j_gene: TRBJ2-6; d_gene: .; abundance: once; v_gene: TRBV4-3; CDR3aa: CASSQDRGVGANVLTF; CDR3nt: TGCGCCAGCAGCCAAGACAGGGGGGTTGGGGCCAACGTCCTGACTTTC
j_gene: TRBJ1-2; d_gene: TRBD1; abundance: .; v_gene: TRBV6-2/TRBV6-3; CDR3aa: CASSLGQGVSTDGYTF; CDR3nt: TGTGCCAGCAGTTTAGGACAGGGGGTATCTACAGATGGCTACACCTTC
j_gene: TRBJ2-7; d_gene: .; abundance: .; v_gene: TRBV7-8; CDR3aa: CASSLARGSYEQYF; CDR3nt: TGTGCCAGCAGCTTAGCGCGGGGCTCGTACGAGCAGTACTTC
j_gene: TRBJ2-1; d_gene: .; abundance: .; v_gene: TRBV11-2; CDR3aa: CASSLDPAYNEQFF; CDR3nt: TGTGCCAGCAGCTTAGATCCAGCCTACAATGAGCAGTTCTTC